This T cell receptor beta chain appears in the sequencing data of a study of tumor-infiltrating lymphocytes in primary liver carcinoma. Whole-study context: Patients comprised men and women whose ages fell between 30 and 69 years. Between about 4 and 11 cm across, the tumors were all of stage T1-T3 N0M0. Findings of the study overall: Among the pair types, tumor region pairs showed more overlap than tumor-adjacent and tumor-blood pairs. The study found a significantly higher top-250-clone fraction in tumors than in blood (p = 0.039).

Unsorted whole blood supplied the blood RNA, and germline DNA was isolated too. Germline CDR1 SGHKS, CDR2 YYEKEE (reference sequence). Trimming took off 2 bases at V and 4 bases at J, with 16 bases between the two ends. The CDR3 has 17 amino acids. With a constant-region primer, TCR beta cDNA was made from 450 to 550 ng of total RNA. The TCR beta library was amplified through three nested multiplex PCR rounds in a modified ARM-PCR procedure. Primers for the first two PCR rounds were TRBV1-TRBV30 forward primers and a C-beta reverse primer (about 10 cycles per round). TCRdb passed the multiplex PCR reads through MiXCR, listing each CDR3 protein once. Of approximately 300,000 distinct CDR3 sequences in the sample, approximately 65% were seen once. In regard to this clonotype: Its antigen is currently unknown.

The sequence was obtained from a man in his forties with primary liver carcinoma and hepatitis B virus infection. The chain uses TRBV5-5 and TRBJ1-6; D ambiguous. The specimen was peripheral blood. Here the CDR3 DNA reads TGTGCCAGCAGCTTCCTTTTAACTACGGAGTATAATTCACCCCTCCACTTT. Its translation: CASSFLLTTEYNSPLHF.